This T cell receptor beta chain comes out of a study of blood T cell repertoires in COVID-19. About the study: From the United States, Italy and Spain came samples of acute and convalescent COVID-19. In each case, the material was cDNA or gDNA derived from T cells, B-cell-depleted T cells, or PBMCs.

The V and J ends lost 2 bases and 5 bases respectively, with 16 bases between them. Germline values: CDR1 MGHRA, CDR2 YSYEKL. There are 15 residues in the CDR3. Sequencing was performed with immunoSEQ multiplex PCR; in TCRdb, only in-frame clones are kept and a portion is missing. Among more than 200,000 clones, 87% were seen once, and the ten largest hold 10% to 13%. This rearrangement joins TRBV4-1 to TRBJ2-7, with D tentatively TRBD1 (6 bases). The sample was PBMCs or T cells enriched from blood (not recorded which). The TCR was taken from a man aged 25 to 45 who had recovered from COVID-19. CDR3 coding DNA: TGCGCCAGCAGCCAACCACTCACAGGGCTAAACGAGCAGTACTTC. Amino acid sequence: CASSQPLTGLNEQYF.